These T cell receptor beta chains were read from a single sample in a study of blood T cell repertoires in COVID-19. TCRdb's copy holds only in-frame clones and misses some; the assay was immunoSEQ multiplex PCR. The sample includes more than 200,000 clones, around four fifths of them seen just once. Material for sequencing was peripheral blood. These receptors all come from a woman older than 75 with COVID-19, enrolled during active disease. Both conserved end residues are part of each CDR3. Fields, in order: clone size, D gene, V gene, J gene, CDR3 protein, CDR3 DNA. D genes are given only for firm matches. A clone size is listed for some rows: how often the clone was seen (once, few, many), or a class if it is expanded.

.	.	TRBV7-2	TRBJ1-2	CASSTRQLANYGYTF	TGTGCCAGCAGCACTCGACAGTTAGCTAACTATGGCTACACCTTC
.	.	TRBV5-4	TRBJ1-3	CASSLGQNSGNTIYF	TGTGCCAGCAGCTTGGGCCAGAACTCTGGAAACACCATATATTTT
.	TRBD1	TRBV7-2	TRBJ1-2	CASNGQGNYGYTF	TGTGCCAGCAACGGACAGGGAAACTATGGCTACACCTTC
.	.	TRBV7-9	TRBJ1-5	CASSLVDGSGPQHF	TGTGCCAGCAGCTTAGTAGATGGATCAGGGCCCCAGCATTTT
.	.	TRBV7-2	TRBJ1-2	CASSRGINGYTF	TGTGCCAGCTCCCGGGGGATTAATGGCTACACCTTC
.	.	TRBV5-1	TRBJ2-5	CASSSTGGDRETQYF	TGCGCCAGCAGCTCTACAGGGGGGGACAGGGAGACCCAGTACTTC
.	.	TRBV6-5	TRBJ1-3	CASTPDRHSGNTIYF	TGTGCCAGCACCCCCGACAGACACTCTGGAAACACCATATATTTT
.	.	TRBV12-3/TRBV12-4	TRBJ2-7	CASSQSYEQYF	TGTGCCAGCAGTCAATCCTACGAGCAGTACTTC
.	.	TRBV7-2	TRBJ1-5	CASSPGGGNQPQHF	TGTGCCAGCAGCCCCGGAGGGGGCAATCAGCCCCAGCATTTT
once	TRBD2	TRBV4-1	TRBJ2-5	CASSQGSGGFQETQYF	TGCGCCAGCAGCCAAGGTAGCGGGGGATTTCAAGAGACCCAGTACTTC
.	TRBD1	TRBV3-1/TRBV3-2	TRBJ1-1	CASSPQGARTEAFF	TGTGCCAGCAGCCCACAGGGGGCGCGAACTGAAGCTTTCTTT
.	TRBD1	TRBV30	TRBJ1-1	CAWGQGGEAFF	TGTGCCTGGGGACAGGGGGGTGAAGCTTTCTTT
.	TRBD1	TRBV11-2	TRBJ2-7	CASSLDDRASSYEQYF	TGTGCCAGCAGCTTAGATGACAGGGCCTCTAGCTACGAGCAGTACTTC
.	.	TRBV5-5	TRBJ2-3	CASSLLSEPSTDTQYF	TGTGCCAGCAGCTTGTTATCAGAACCTAGCACAGATACGCAGTATTTT
.	.	TRBV7-2	TRBJ1-1	CASSLVRANTEAFF	TGTGCCAGCAGCTTAGTGCGGGCGAACACTGAAGCTTTCTTT
.	.	TRBV6-1	TRBJ1-1	CASSEAWARNTEAFF	TGTGCCAGCAGTGAAGCGTGGGCCAGGAACACTGAAGCTTTCTTT
.	TRBD1	TRBV20-1	TRBJ1-1	CSATGGTEAFF	TGCAGTGCTACAGGGGGCACTGAAGCTTTCTTT
.	TRBD1	TRBV10-1	TRBJ1-5	CATQGAIGQPQHF	TGCGCCACGCAGGGGGCGATCGGGCAGCCCCAGCATTTT
.	TRBD1	TRBV5-1	TRBJ1-6	CASSKTGANSPLHF	TGCGCCAGCAGCAAGACAGGGGCAAATTCACCCCTCCACTTT
.	.	TRBV6-2/TRBV6-3	TRBJ1-5	CASSPPGVGVSNQPQHF	TGTGCCAGCAGCCCCCCCGGGGTTGGGGTAAGCAATCAGCCCCAGCATTTT
.	TRBD1	TRBV5-1	TRBJ1-6	CASSLEGSGGNYNSPLHF	TGCGCCAGCAGCTTGGAGGGGTCAGGGGGCAACTATAATTCACCCCTCCACTTT
.	TRBD1	TRBV7-2	TRBJ2-2	CASSLSGGGTGELFF	TGTGCCAGCAGCTTGTCAGGGGGCGGCACCGGGGAGCTGTTTTTT
.	.	TRBV7-9	TRBJ2-7	CASQESASTYEQYF	TGTGCCAGCCAGGAATCGGCTAGCACGTACGAGCAGTACTTC
few	.	TRBV10-1	TRBJ1-4	CASSQPGIPEKLFF	TGCGCCAGCAGTCAACCAGGGATTCCTGAAAAACTGTTTTTT